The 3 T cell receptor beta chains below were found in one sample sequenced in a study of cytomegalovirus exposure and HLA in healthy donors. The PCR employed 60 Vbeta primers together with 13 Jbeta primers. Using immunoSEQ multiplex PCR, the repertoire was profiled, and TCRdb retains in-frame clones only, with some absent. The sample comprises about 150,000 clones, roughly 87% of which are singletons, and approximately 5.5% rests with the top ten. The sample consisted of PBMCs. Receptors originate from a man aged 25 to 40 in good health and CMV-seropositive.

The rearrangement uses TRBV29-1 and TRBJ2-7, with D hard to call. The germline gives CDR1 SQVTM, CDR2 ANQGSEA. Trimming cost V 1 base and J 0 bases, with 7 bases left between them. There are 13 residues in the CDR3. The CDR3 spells CSVEGAASYEQYF. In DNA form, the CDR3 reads TGCAGCGTTGAAGGGGCTGCCTCCTACGAGCAGTACTTC.

The CDR3 spells CASSLKGMRYNEQFF. In DNA form, the CDR3 reads TGTGCCAGCAGTTTAAAGGGGATGAGGTACAATGAGCAGTTCTTC. The chain links TRBV28 to TRBJ2-1; D might be TRBD1 (5 bases). CDR3 length equals 15 residues. From germline, CDR1 is MDHEN and CDR2 SYDVKM. V shed 2 bases and J shed 4 bases, with 12 bases lying between them.

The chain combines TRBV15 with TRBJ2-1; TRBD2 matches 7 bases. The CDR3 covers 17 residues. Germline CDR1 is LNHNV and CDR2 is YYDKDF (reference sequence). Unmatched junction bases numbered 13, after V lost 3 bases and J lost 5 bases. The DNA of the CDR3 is TGTGCCACCAGCAGGGAGCGCGCAGCGGGGTCCGACAATGAGCAGTTCTTC. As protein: CATSRERAAGSDNEQFF. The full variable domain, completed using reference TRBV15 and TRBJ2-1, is DAMVIQNPRYQVTQFGKPVTLSCSQTLNHNVMYWYQQKSSQAPKLLFHYYDKDFNNEADTPDNFQSRRPNTSFCFLDIRSPGLGDTAMYLCATSRERAAGSDNEQFFGPGTRLTVL.